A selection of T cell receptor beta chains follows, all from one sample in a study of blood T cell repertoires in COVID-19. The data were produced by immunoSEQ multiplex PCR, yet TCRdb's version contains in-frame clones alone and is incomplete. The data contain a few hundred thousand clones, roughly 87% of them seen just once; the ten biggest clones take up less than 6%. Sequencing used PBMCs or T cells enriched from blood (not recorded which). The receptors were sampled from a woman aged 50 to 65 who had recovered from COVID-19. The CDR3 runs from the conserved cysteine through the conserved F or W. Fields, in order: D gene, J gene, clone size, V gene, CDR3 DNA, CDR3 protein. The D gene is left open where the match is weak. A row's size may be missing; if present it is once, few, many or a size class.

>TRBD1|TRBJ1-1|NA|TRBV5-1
TGCGCCAGCAGCTTGGGCCAGGGGGCGAGGGACTTGAACACTGAAGCTTTCTTT
CASSLGQGARDLNTEAFF
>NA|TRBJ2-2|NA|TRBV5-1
TGCGCCAGCAGCTTGGTCGGGGGTAACGGGGAGCTGTTTTTT
CASSLVGGNGELFF
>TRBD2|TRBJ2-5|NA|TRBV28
TGTGCCAGCAGTTTCGCTAGCGGGGGAGGGGAGACCCAGTACTTC
CASSFASGGGETQYF
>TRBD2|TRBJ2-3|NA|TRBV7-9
TGTGCCAGCAGGGAACTAGCGGCTAGCACAGATACGCAGTATTTT
CASRELAASTDTQYF
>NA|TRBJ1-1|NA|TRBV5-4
TGTGCCAGCAGCTTGCAGGGGAATCGGGACGGGGGGACTGGGACTGAAGCTTTCTTT
CASSLQGNRDGGTGTEAFF
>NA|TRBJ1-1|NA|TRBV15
TGTGCCACCAGCAGAGTCCTCGGGGTCGACACTGAAGCTTTCTTT
CATSRVLGVDTEAFF
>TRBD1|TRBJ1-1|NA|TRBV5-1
TGCGCCAGCAGCTTGGTCGGGACAGGGGCCACTGAAGCTTTCTTT
CASSLVGTGATEAFF
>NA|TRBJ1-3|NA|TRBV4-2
TGTGCCAGCAGCCAAGATGACACCAGCTCTGGAAACACCATATATTTT
CASSQDDTSSGNTIYF
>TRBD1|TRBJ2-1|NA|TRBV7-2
TGTGCCAGCAGCCCCGATCGGGTACAGGGGATGGAGCAGTTCTTC
CASSPDRVQGMEQFF
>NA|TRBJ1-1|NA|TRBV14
TGTGCCAGCAGCCAAGATCGGGACACTGAAGCTTTCTTT
CASSQDRDTEAFF
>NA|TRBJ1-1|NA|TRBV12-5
TGTGCTAGTGGTTCGGAGGGCGGCACTGAAGCTTTCTTT
CASGSEGGTEAFF
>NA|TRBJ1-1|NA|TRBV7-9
TGTGCCAGCAGCCTTATGTCCTTAGACACTGAAGCTTTCTTT
CASSLMSLDTEAFF
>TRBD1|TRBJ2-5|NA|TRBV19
TGTGCCAGTACCGATGGTGCAGGGGGAATCGGGACCCAGTACTTC
CASTDGAGGIGTQYF
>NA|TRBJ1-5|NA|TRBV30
TGTGCCTGGAGTGTGGGCAGGCCGCGCAATCAGCCCCAGCATTTT
CAWSVGRPRNQPQHF
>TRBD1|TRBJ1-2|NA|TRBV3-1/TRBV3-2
TGTGCCAGCAGCTCATGGACAGGGGGGAACTATGGCTACACCTTC
CASSSWTGGNYGYTF
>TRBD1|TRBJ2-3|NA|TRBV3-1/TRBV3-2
TGTGCCAGCAGCTTGGGACAGGGGAGGACAGATACGCAGTATTTT
CASSLGQGRTDTQYF
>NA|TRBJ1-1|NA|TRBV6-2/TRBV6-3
TGTGCCAGCAGCATTTTAAGAGGGGGCACTGAAGCTTTCTTT
CASSILRGGTEAFF
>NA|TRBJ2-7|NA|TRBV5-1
TGCGCCAGCAGCCACGGACAGACCTACGAGCAGTACTTC
CASSHGQTYEQYF
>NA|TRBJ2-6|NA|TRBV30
TGTGCCTGGAGTCTATTCTCTGGGGCCAACGTCCTGACTTTC
CAWSLFSGANVLTF
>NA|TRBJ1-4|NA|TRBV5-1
TGCGCCAGCAGCTTGACAGGCGACGGGATGACGATGGGAGGAAAACTGTTTTTT
CASSLTGDGMTMGGKLFF
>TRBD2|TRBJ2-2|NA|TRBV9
TGTGCCAGCAGCGTAGGAACTAGCGGGAGTCGGGGGGAGCTGTTTTTT
CASSVGTSGSRGELFF
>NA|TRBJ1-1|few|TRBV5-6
TGTGCCAGCAGCTCCCGATGGGCCATGAACACTGAAGCTTTCTTT
CASSSRWAMNTEAFF
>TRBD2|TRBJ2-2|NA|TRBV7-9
TGTGCCAGCAGCCGCGGGACTAGTGGAAACACCGGGGAGCTGTTTTTT
CASSRGTSGNTGELFF
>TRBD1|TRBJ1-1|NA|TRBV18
TGTGCCAGCTCACCTGGACAGGCGAACACTGAAGCTTTCTTT
CASSPGQANTEAFF
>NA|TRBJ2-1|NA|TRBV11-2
TGTGCCAGCAGCCCCGGACAGTACAATGAGCAGTTCTTC
CASSPGQYNEQFF
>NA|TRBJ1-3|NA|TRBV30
TGTGCCTGGAGGGCCTCTGGAAACACCATATATTTT
CAWRASGNTIYF
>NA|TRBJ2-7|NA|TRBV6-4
TGTGCCAGCAGTGACATGGGGGGTCGAGCCTACGAGCAGTACTTC
CASSDMGGRAYEQYF
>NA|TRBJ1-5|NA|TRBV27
TGTGCCAGCGGGCAGATTAGCAATCAGCCCCAGCATTTT
CASGQISNQPQHF
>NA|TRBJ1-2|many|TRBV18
TGTGCCAGCTCACCACCGGTGTCCGCCGGCTATGGCTACACCTTC
CASSPPVSAGYGYTF
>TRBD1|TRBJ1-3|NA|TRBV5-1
TGCGCCAGCAGCCATTCAGGGGGAACTGGAAACACCATATATTTT
CASSHSGGTGNTIYF
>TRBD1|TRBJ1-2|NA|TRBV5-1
TGCGCCAGCAGCCCGACAGGGGAGGGCTATGGCTACACCTTC
CASSPTGEGYGYTF
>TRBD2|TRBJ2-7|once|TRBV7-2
TGTGCCAGCAGCTTAGGTGCTAGCGGGACAACCTACGAGCAGTACTTC
CASSLGASGTTYEQYF
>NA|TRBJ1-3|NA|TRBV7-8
TGTGCCAGCAGCTTATTTGGGTTGGGAGACGACATATATTTT
CASSLFGLGDDIYF
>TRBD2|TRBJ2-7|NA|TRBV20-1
TGCAGTGCTAGTTCCCTAGCGGGAGTAGGTAACGAGCAGTACTTC
CSASSLAGVGNEQYF
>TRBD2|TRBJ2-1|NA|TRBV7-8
TGTGCCAGCAGCTTAGCGGGAGGACTAGCTGGCAATGAGCAGTTCTTC
CASSLAGGLAGNEQFF
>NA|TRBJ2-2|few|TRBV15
TGTGCCACCAGCAGAGAAGCTTTCCCCGGGGAGCTGTTTTTT
CATSREAFPGELFF
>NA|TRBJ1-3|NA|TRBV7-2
TGTGCCAGCAGCTTAGGTGCGGGATTCTACTCTGGAAACACCATATATTTT
CASSLGAGFYSGNTIYF
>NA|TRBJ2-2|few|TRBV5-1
TGCGCCAGCAGCTCGTCTTGGACAGCGGCCGGGGAGCTGTTTTTT
CASSSSWTAAGELFF
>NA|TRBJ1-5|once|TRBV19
TGTGCCAGTAGTATCAGGGGAAATCAGCCCCAGCATTTT
CASSIRGNQPQHF
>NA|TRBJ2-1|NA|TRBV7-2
TGTGCCAGCAGCCGGGTCCACTCCTCCTACAATGAGCAGTTCTTC
CASSRVHSSYNEQFF
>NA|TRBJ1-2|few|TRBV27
TGTGCCAGCACGCAGTTCTATGGCTACACCTTC
CASTQFYGYTF
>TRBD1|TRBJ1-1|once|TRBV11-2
TGTGCCAGCAGCTTGGTGGGACAGGGTTGGACTGAAGCTTTCTTT
CASSLVGQGWTEAFF
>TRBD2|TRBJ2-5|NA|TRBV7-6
TGTGCCAGCAGCTTAGAAGCGGGGCAAGAGACCCAGTACTTC
CASSLEAGQETQYF
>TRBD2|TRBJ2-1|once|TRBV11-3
TGTGCCAGCAGCTACGGGACTAGCAATGAGCAGTTCTTC
CASSYGTSNEQFF
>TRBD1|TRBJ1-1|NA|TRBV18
TGTGCCAGCTCACTTTATGGACAGGAGAACACTGAAGCTTTCTTT
CASSLYGQENTEAFF
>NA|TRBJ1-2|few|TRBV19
TGTGCCAGTAGGGCAGGGCGCAATGGCTACACCTTC
CASRAGRNGYTF
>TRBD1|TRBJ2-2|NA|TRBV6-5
TGTGCCAGCCAAAGACAGGGCGACACCGGGGAGCTGTTTTTT
CASQRQGDTGELFF
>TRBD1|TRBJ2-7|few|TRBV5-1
TGCGCCAGCAGCGTCAACGCGGACAGGGGGTCGGAGCAGTACTTC
CASSVNADRGSEQYF
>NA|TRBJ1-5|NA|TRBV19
TGTGCCAGTACTCCCGGACATTCTAATCAGCCCCAGCATTTT
CASTPGHSNQPQHF
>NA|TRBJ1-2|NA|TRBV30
TGTGCCTGGGTTGGAGTGTCGGGGTATCACTATGGCTACACCTTC
CAWVGVSGYHYGYTF
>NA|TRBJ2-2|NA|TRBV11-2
TGTGCCAGCAGCTCCCAAACCGGGGAGCTGTTTTTT
CASSSQTGELFF
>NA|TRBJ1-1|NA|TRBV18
TGTGCCAGCTCACCCCCTTTAGGCGAGAGGACTGAAGCTTTCTTT
CASSPPLGERTEAFF
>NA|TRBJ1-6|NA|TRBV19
TGTGCCAGTAGTACCCAGGGATCCAATTCACCCCTCCACTTT
CASSTQGSNSPLHF